This T cell receptor beta chain was sequenced in a study of T cells in Graves' hyperthyroidism and ophthalmopathy. Findings of the study overall: Blood samples included most of the expanded thyroid clonotypes exceeding 0.001.

Worth noting for this clonotype: Its specificity is unknown. At one of its ends the junction is not consistent with the germline gene, which may arise from a read error.

For the diagnoses, clinical symptoms, serum thyroxine and TRAb, thyroid ultrasound and orbital computed tomography were used. It was RNA transcripts that yielded the amplified TCR beta CDR3 regions. First-round RT-PCR of the TCR CDR3 relied on the HTBI primer set. TCRdb analysed the multiplex PCR reads with MiXCR anew, one entry per CDR3 protein. Of hundreds of thousands of distinct CDR3 sequences listed, 40% to 55% are singletons. The TCR comes from an adult man with Graves' disease, either hyperthyroidism or ophthalmopathy (not recorded which). Sequenced material: peripheral blood or thyroid tissue (not recorded which).

The CDR3 DNA follows: TGTGCCAGCAGTTTAGGACCGGGACTAGCGGGGGAGCAAGAGACCCAGTACTTC. Its protein product is CASSLGPGLAGEQETQYF. This sequence joins TRBV7-9 and TRBJ2-5; 14 nucleotides agree with TRBD2. The CDR3 extends over 18 amino acids. CDR1 and CDR2 from the germline V gene are SEHNR and FQNEAQ (reference sequence).